The entry below describes one T cell receptor beta chain. This specimen comes from a study of cytomegalovirus exposure and HLA in healthy donors. The CDR3 runs 12 residues. Germline V gives CDR1 SGHNT, CDR2 YENEEA. Trimming shortened V by 5 bases and J by 4 bases, and 9 bases separated the two germline ends. PCR used 60 Vbeta primers and 13 Jbeta primers. Sequenced by immunoSEQ multiplex PCR; TCRdb stores in-frame clones only, minus some. This sample yields approximately 69,000 clones, of which 60% to 75% are seen a single time; roughly 20% belongs to the top ten. The chain employs TRBV11-3 and TRBJ2-7; the D is unclear. Specimen: PBMCs. This receptor was identified in a man aged 35 to 55 in good health and CMV-seropositive. CDR3 residues: CASSTSRYEQYF. CDR3 DNA sequence: TGTGCCAGCAGCACATCCCGTTACGAGCAGTACTTC.